These 25 T cell receptor beta chains share one sample of origin, sequenced in a study of blood T cell repertoires in COVID-19. TCRdb's table, derived via immunoSEQ multiplex PCR, lists solely in-frame clones and lacks some. Counted here are approximately 250,000 clones, less than 90% occurring once; the ten biggest clones make up under 5%. The sequenced material came from peripheral blood. These receptors were collected from a man in his sixties with acute or convalescent COVID-19.

Here the CDR3 DNA reads TGTGCCAGCAGCGCCTACAGGGGTCGAGACTCTGGAAACACCATATATTTT. Its translation is CASSAYRGRDSGNTIYF. This chain links TRBV9 with TRBJ1-3; 7 positions agree with TRBD1. The CDR3 extends over 17 amino acids. CDR1 is SGDLS and CDR2 is YYNGEE in the germline V gene. The junction had 9 bases not matched to a gene; V was cut back by 3 bases and J by 0 bases.

This chain connects TRBV12-3 or TRBV12-4 to TRBJ2-7; 9 bases are a match to TRBD2. The CDR3 has 12 residues. V lost 9 bases, J lost 5 bases, and 5 bases stayed unmatched. DNA for the CDR3: TGTGCCAGTAGCGGGAGCATCGACGAGCAGTACTTC. Residues: CASSGSIDEQYF.

A word on this clone: The sample holds other DNA sequences that translate to the same CDR3. DNA of the CDR3: TGTGCCATCAGCGGGTCTGACACTGAAGCTTTCTTT. Its translation: CAISGSDTEAFF. The gene calls are TRBV10-3 and TRBJ1-1; D gene uncertain. Germline V gene sequence: CDR1 ENHRY, CDR2 SYGVKD. There are 12 residues in the CDR3. Trimming took off 6 bases at V and 3 bases at J, with 8 bases between the two ends.

The chain employs TRBV28 and TRBJ2-5; tentative D call: TRBD2 (5 bases). The germline CDR1 and CDR2 sequences are MDHEN and SYDVKM. Trimming shortened V by 1 base and J by 5 bases, and 14 bases separated the two germline ends. CDR3 length: 15 residues. CDR3 bases: TGTGCCAGCAGTTTATCGGGCCTAGCCAGGGAGACCCAGTACTTC. This sequence encodes CASSLSGLARETQYF.

This clone occurred once. The rearrangement joins TRBV6-5 to TRBJ1-2, with D unresolved. Trimming took off 2 bases at V and 6 bases at J, with 10 bases between the two ends. Looked up from germline, CDR1 is MNHEY and CDR2 is SVGAGI. This CDR3 spans 13 amino acids. The CDR3 bases are TGTGCCAGCAGTTACGCAGTTTCGAATGGCTACACCTTC. Amino acid sequence: CASSYAVSNGYTF.

The J gene is TRBJ2-1, the V gene TRBV10-2; 12 nucleotides match TRBD2. CDR1 WSHSY and CDR2 SAAADI come from the germline V gene. There are 16 residues in the CDR3. J gave up 7 bases and V 5 bases, and 9 bases lay outside the gene matches. The CDR3 region has the DNA TGCGCCAGCAGTTCCCCTACTAGCGGGGGGAGGAATGAGCAGTTCTTC. Translating gives CASSSPTSGGRNEQFF.

The chain has TRBV24-1 and TRBJ2-1; TRBD2 agrees at 8 bases. CDR1 and CDR2 from the germline V gene are KGHDR and SFDVKD. This CDR3 region has 15 residues. V gave up 4 bases and J gave up 0 bases; unmatched junction bases: 1. The CDR3 coding sequence is TGTGCCACCAGTGACGGGAGGGGCTCCTACAATGAGCAGTTCTTC. Translation: CATSDGRGSYNEQFF.

V is TRBV28 and J is TRBJ2-7; TRBD2 agrees at 7 bases. V lost 2 bases to trimming and J lost 7 bases; unmatched junction nucleotides: 17. Germline lookup yields CDR1 MDHEN and CDR2 SYDVKM. This CDR3 is built from 17 residues. CDR3 loop: CASSLEGTGGPPGEQYF. CDR3 DNA sequence: TGTGCCAGCAGTTTAGAGGGTACGGGAGGTCCGCCCGGAGAGCAGTACTTC.

This chain joins TRBV6-2 or TRBV6-3 and TRBJ2-5; maybe TRBD2 (6 bases). Deletions cut 0 bases from V and 7 bases from J, with 21 bases between. The CDR3 covers 17 residues. The germline gives CDR1 MNHEY, CDR2 SVGEGT. CDR3 protein: CASSYSPGTLAGRTQYF. CDR3 DNA: TGTGCCAGCAGTTACTCACCCGGGACGCTCGCGGGGAGGACCCAGTACTTC.

This sequence joins TRBV5-1 and TRBJ1-1; D possibly corresponds to TRBD1 (6 bases). The CDR3 is 17 amino acids. Trimming stripped 4 bases from V and 1 base from J, with 20 bases between. Germline V gene data show CDR1 as SGHRS and CDR2 as YFSETQ. CDR3 region: CASSLSSRDTGNTEAFF. The CDR3 region has the DNA TGCGCCAGCAGCCTCTCGTCCCGGGACACGGGGAACACTGAAGCTTTCTTT.

V gene TRBV7-8 combines with J gene TRBJ2-7; D perhaps matches TRBD2 (5 bases). The germline V gene has CDR1 SGHVS and CDR2 FQNEAQ. Trimming removed 0 bases from V and 5 bases from J, with 11 bases in between. The CDR3 contains 14 residues. CDR3 DNA: TGTGCCAGCAGCTTAGCGCCTAGCAGGAACGAGCAGTACTTC. It specifies CASSLAPSRNEQYF.

The chain is built from TRBV10-3 and TRBJ1-5, with 7 bases aligning to TRBD1. Trimming removed 0 bases from V and 3 bases from J; junction bases left unmatched: 11. CDR1 and CDR2 (germline): ENHRY, SYGVKD. This CDR3 is built from 18 residues. CDR3 amino acids: CAISESIGRQGFNQPQHF. DNA of the CDR3: TGTGCCATCAGTGAGTCAATTGGTCGACAGGGCTTCAATCAGCCCCAGCATTTT.

This chain links TRBV11-2 with TRBJ2-1; 7 bases fit TRBD2. Per the germline V gene, CDR1 is SGHAT and CDR2 is FQNNGV. CDR3 length: 16 residues. The V segment lost 7 bases and the J segment 0 bases; nucleotides outside the gene matches: 9. The CDR3 bases are TGTGCCAGCAACCCCGTCCGCGGGAGCTCCTACAATGAGCAGTTCTTC. Protein sequence: CASNPVRGSSYNEQFF. Variable domain in full (rest from reference TRBV11-2 and TRBJ2-1): EAGVAQSPRYKIIEKRQSVAFWCNPISGHATLYWYQQILGQGPKLLIQFQNNGVVDDSQLPKDRFSAERLKGVDSTLKIQPAKLEDSAVYLCASNPVRGSSYNEQFFGPGTRLTVL.

The V call is TRBV9, the J call TRBJ2-1; TRBD2 matches 9 bases. The CDR3 sequence is 15 residues long. Germline V gene sequence: CDR1 SGDLS, CDR2 YYNGEE. Trimming at V came to 4 bases and at J to 6 bases, leaving 8 bases not matched to a gene. In DNA form, the CDR3 reads TGTGCCAGCAGCCATAGCGGGGGAGACGGCAATGAGCAGTTCTTC. Translating gives CASSHSGGDGNEQFF. The whole variable domain, remainder taken from reference TRBV9 and TRBJ2-1, is DSGVTQTPKHLITATGQRVTLRCSPRSGDLSVYWYQQSLDQGLQFLIQYYNGEERAKGNILERFSAQQFPDLHSELNLSSLELGDSALYFCASSHSGGDGNEQFFGPGTRLTVL.

This clone was found once. Other nucleotide sequences in the sample specify the same CDR3. The rearrangement joins TRBV12-3 or TRBV12-4 to TRBJ2-1; no firm D call. The V end lost 1 base, the J end lost 10 bases, and 5 bases lay between the germline ends. The CDR3 runs to 11 residues. CDR3 DNA sequence: TGTGCCAGCAGTTTAGGCCTAGAGCAGTTCTTC. It translates to CASSLGLEQFF.

This chain connects TRBV4-1 to TRBJ2-1, with D perhaps TRBD2 (5 bases). V was clipped by 4 bases and J by 4 bases, with 11 bases between them. The CDR3 consists of 14 residues. CDR1 is MGHRA, CDR2 YSYEKL, per germline. The CDR3 nucleotides read TGCGCCAGCAGCCGGACTTCAAATTACAATGAGCAGTTCTTC. It is translated as CASSRTSNYNEQFF.

The chain uses TRBV19 and TRBJ2-2, with D possibly TRBD1 on 5 matching bases. The CDR3 loop spans 13 amino acids. CDR1 is LNHDA, CDR2 SQIVND, per germline (reference sequence). The germline V and J ends were trimmed by 6 bases and 6 bases, with 11 bases remaining between them. In nucleotides, the CDR3 is TGTGCCAGTAGCCTACAGGCAGCCGGGGAGCTGTTTTTT. Translated, it gives CASSLQAAGELFF.

This rearrangement joins TRBV6-2 or TRBV6-3 to TRBJ1-1, with TRBD1 matching 7 bases. Germline assignment: CDR1 MNHEY and CDR2 SVGEGT. V shed 5 bases, J shed 10 bases, and the junction held 4 bases outside the gene matches. The CDR3 contains 11 residues. The CDR3 reads CASSNGQVAFF. CDR3 DNA sequence: TGTGCCAGCAGTAACGGACAGGTAGCTTTCTTT.

This clone has a handful of counts. For the CDR3, the DNA is TGTGCCAGCAGTTTATCGCTGGGACAGGGGGCTTCACCCCTCCACTTT. As protein: CASSLSLGQGASPLHF. The J gene is TRBJ1-6, the V gene TRBV27; TRBD1 matches 12 bases. The V gene end was trimmed by 0 bases and the J gene end by 9 bases; junction bases not matched to a gene: 3. CDR1 is MNHEY and CDR2 is SMNVEV in the germline V gene (reference sequence). The CDR3 contains 16 residues.

The chain has TRBV9 and TRBJ1-6; D is possibly TRBD1 (6 bases). The ends were cut back, 0 bases at V and 0 bases at J, with 7 bases in the middle. From germline, CDR1 is SGDLS and CDR2 YYNGEE. The CDR3 has 16 amino acids. The CDR3 reads CASSVGTASYNSPLHF. The CDR3 nucleotides are TGTGCCAGCAGCGTAGGGACAGCCTCCTATAATTCACCCCTCCACTTT.

The chain is built from TRBV2 and TRBJ2-5, with 7 bases matching TRBD1. This CDR3 has 15 amino acids. CDR1 SNHLY and CDR2 FYNNEI come from the germline V gene. J gave up 4 bases and V 3 bases, and 8 bases lay outside the gene matches. CDR3 sequence: CASSDISAGGETQYF. CDR3 DNA: TGTGCCAGCAGTGATATTTCGGCAGGGGGAGAGACCCAGTACTTC. The full variable domain, rest sourced from reference TRBV2 and TRBJ2-5, is EPEVTQTPSHQVTQMGQEVILRCVPISNHLYFYWYRQILGQKVEFLVSFYNNEISEKSEIFDDQFSVERPDGSNFTLKIRSTKLEDSAMYFCASSDISAGGETQYFGPGTRLLVL.

The V gene is TRBV18, the J gene TRBJ1-1; D uncertain. The V gene lost 1 base and the J gene lost 5 bases, with 14 bases spanning the gap. Per the germline V gene, CDR1 is KGHSH and CDR2 is LQKENI. The CDR3 contains 15 residues. The CDR3 reads CASSPQLGRRTEAFF. CDR3 coding DNA: TGTGCCAGCTCACCACAGCTAGGGCGGAGGACTGAAGCTTTCTTT. Combining the CDR3 with reference TRBV18 and TRBJ1-1 gives the whole variable domain NAGVMQNPRHLVRRRGQEARLRCSPMKGHSHVYWYRQLPEEGLKFMVYLQKENIIDESGMPKERFSAEFPKEGPSILRIQQVVRGDSAAYFCASSPQLGRRTEAFFGQGTRLTVV.

CDR3 in amino acids: CASSPGGTEAFF. The DNA for the CDR3 is TGTGCCAGCAGCCCGGGAGGGACTGAAGCTTTCTTT. The chain employs TRBV7-9 and TRBJ1-1; no firm D call. CDR3 length: 12 residues. Trimming removed 5 bases from V and 5 bases from J, with 9 bases in between. Per the germline V gene, CDR1 is SEHNR and CDR2 is FQNEAQ (reference sequence).

The chain employs TRBV6-2 or TRBV6-3 and TRBJ2-1; D perhaps matches TRBD2 (7 bases). Germline V gives CDR1 MNHEY, CDR2 SVGEGT. V was shortened by 0 bases and J by 7 bases, with 10 bases between the two germline ends. The CDR3 has 14 residues. The CDR3 DNA is TGTGCCAGCAGTTACTCGGCGGGGGCAAATGAGCAGTTCTTC. The encoded protein is CASSYSAGANEQFF.

This chain links TRBV7-9 with TRBJ2-3; tentative D call: TRBD2 (5 bases). This CDR3 contains 19 residues. With 0 bases removed from V and 2 bases from J, the gap between germline ends came to 21 bases. Germline assignment: CDR1 SEHNR and CDR2 FQNEAQ (reference sequence). The CDR3, as DNA: TGTGCCAGCAGCTTAGCGAGAGTTGGGAGACGGACTTCCACAGATACGCAGTATTTT. Translation gives CASSLARVGRRTSTDTQYF.